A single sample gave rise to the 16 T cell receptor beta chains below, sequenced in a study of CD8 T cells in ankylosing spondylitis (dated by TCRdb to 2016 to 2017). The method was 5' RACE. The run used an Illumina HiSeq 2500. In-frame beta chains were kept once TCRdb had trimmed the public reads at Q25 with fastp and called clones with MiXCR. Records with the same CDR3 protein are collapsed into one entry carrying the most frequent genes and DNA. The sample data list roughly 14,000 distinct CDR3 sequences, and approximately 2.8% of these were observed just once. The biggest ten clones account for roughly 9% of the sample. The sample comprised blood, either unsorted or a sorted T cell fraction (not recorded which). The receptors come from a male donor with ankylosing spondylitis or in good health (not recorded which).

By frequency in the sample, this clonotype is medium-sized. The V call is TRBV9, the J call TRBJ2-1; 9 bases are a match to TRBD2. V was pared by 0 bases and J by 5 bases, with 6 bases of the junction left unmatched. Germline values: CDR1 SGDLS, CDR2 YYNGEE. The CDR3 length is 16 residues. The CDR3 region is CASSVATQRGDNEQFF. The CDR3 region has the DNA TGTGCCAGCAGCGTAGCTACGCAGCGGGGGGACAATGAGCAGTTCTTC.

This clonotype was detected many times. The CDR3 DNA follows: TGTGCCAGCAGCCCAACCGGGACAGGGGAGACCCAGTACTTC. This codes for CASSPTGTGETQYF. The chain combines TRBV9 with TRBJ2-5; TRBD1 matches 9 bases. CDR3 size: 14 residues. Germline trimming cut 4 bases from V and 5 bases from J; bases unmatched to any gene: 6. Germline V gene sequence: CDR1 SGDLS, CDR2 YYNGEE.

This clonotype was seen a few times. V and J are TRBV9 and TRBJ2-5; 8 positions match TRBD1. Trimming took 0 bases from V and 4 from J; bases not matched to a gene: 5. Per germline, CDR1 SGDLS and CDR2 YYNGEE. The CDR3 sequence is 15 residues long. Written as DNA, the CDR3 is TGTGCCAGCAGCGTAGGTCCAGGGGGCGGAGAGACCCAGTACTTC. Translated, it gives CASSVGPGGGETQYF.

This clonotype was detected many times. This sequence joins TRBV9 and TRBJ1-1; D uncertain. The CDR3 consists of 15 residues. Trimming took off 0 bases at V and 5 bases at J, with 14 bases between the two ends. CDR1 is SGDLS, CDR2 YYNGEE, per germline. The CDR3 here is CASSVGSLSQTEAFF. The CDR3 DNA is TGTGCCAGCAGCGTAGGCAGCCTTAGTCAGACTGAAGCTTTCTTT.

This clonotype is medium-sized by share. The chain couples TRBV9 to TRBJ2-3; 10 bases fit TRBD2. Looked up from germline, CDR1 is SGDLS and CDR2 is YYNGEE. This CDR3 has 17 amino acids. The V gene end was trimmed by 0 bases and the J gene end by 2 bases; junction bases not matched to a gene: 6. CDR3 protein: CASSVEGSGGPTDTQYF. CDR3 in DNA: TGTGCCAGCAGCGTAGAGGGTAGCGGGGGGCCCACAGATACGCAGTATTTT. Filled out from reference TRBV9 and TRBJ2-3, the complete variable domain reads DSGVTQTPKHLITATGQRVTLRCSPRSGDLSVYWYQQSLDQGLQFLIQYYNGEERAKGNILERFSAQQFPDLHSELNLSSLELGDSALYFCASSVEGSGGPTDTQYFGPGTRLTVL.

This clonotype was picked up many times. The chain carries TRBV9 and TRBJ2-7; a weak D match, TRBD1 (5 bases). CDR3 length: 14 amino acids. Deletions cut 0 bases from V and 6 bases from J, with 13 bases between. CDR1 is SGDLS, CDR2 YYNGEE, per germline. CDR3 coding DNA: TGTGCCAGCAGCGTAGTGGATAGAACAGGCGAGCAGTACTTC. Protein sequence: CASSVVDRTGEQYF.

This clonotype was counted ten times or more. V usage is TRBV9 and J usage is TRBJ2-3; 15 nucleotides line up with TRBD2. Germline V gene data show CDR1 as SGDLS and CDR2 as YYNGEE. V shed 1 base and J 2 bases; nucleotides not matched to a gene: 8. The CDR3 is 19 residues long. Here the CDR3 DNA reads TGTGCCAGCAGCGTAAAGACCGGGACTAGCGGGGGGTTCACAGATACGCAGTATTTT. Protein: CASSVKTGTSGGFTDTQYF.

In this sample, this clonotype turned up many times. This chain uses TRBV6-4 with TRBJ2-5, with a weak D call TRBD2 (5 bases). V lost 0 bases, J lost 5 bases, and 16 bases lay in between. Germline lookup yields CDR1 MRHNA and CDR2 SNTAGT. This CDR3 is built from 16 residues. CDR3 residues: CASSDSSLRGRETQYF. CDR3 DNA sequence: TGTGCCAGCAGTGACTCGAGTCTCCGGGGAAGGGAGACCCAGTACTTC.

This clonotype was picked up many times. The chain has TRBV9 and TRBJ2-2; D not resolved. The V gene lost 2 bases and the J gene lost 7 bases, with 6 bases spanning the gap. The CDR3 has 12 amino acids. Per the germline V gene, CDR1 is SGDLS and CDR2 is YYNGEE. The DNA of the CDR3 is TGTGCCAGCAGCGTTGTTATCGGGGAGCTGTTTTTT. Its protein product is CASSVVIGELFF.

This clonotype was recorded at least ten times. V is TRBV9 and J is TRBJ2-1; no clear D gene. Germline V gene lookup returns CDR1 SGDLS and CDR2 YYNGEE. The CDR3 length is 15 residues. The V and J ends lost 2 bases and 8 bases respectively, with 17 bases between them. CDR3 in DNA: TGTGCCAGCAGCGTGGTGGGGAACAGCAACCATGAGCAGTTCTTC. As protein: CASSVVGNSNHEQFF.

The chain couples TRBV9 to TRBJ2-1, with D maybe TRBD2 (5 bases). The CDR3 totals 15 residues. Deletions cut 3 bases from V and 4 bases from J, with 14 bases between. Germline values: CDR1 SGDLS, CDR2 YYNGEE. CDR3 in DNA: TGTGCCAGCAGCGCGGGGTTCGGGGATTACAATGAGCAGTTCTTC. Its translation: CASSAGFGDYNEQFF.

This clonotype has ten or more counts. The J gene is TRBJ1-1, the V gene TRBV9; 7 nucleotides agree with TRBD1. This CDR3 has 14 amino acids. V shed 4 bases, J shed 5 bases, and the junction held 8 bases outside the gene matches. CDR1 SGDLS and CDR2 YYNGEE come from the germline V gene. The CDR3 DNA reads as TGTGCCAGCAGCATTGACAGGGCTGGAACTGAAGCTTTCTTT. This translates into CASSIDRAGTEAFF.

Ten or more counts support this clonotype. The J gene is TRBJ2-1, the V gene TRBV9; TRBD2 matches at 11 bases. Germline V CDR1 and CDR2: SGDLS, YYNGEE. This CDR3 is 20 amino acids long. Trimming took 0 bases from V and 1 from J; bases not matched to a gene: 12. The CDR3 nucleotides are TGTGCCAGCAGCGTAGGCTCCCTAGCGGGGGGACCGAATTCCTACAATGAGCAGTTCTTC. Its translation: CASSVGSLAGGPNSYNEQFF.

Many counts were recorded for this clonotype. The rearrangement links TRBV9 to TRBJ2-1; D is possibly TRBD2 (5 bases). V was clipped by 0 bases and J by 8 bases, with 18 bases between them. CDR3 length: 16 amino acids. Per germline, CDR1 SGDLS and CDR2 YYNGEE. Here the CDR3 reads CASSVGLAVGPHEQFF. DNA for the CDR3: TGTGCCAGCAGCGTAGGGCTAGCAGTGGGCCCCCATGAGCAGTTCTTC.

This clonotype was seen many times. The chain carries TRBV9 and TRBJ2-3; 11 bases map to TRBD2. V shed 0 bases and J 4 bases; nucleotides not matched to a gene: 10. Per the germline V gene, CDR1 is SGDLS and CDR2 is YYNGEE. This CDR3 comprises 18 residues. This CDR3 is CASSVAFPSGGSADTQYF. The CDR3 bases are TGTGCCAGCAGCGTAGCTTTTCCTAGCGGGGGGTCCGCAGATACGCAGTATTTT. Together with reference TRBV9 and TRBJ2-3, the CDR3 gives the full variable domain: DSGVTQTPKHLITATGQRVTLRCSPRSGDLSVYWYQQSLDQGLQFLIQYYNGEERAKGNILERFSAQQFPDLHSELNLSSLELGDSALYFCASSVAFPSGGSADTQYFGPGTRLTVL.

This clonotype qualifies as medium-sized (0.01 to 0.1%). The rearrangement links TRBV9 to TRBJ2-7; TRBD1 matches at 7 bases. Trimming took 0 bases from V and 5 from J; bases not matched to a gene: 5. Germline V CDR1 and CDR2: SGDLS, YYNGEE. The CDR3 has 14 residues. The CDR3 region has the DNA TGTGCCAGCAGCGTAGCTACAGGGGTTGACGAGCAGTACTTC. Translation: CASSVATGVDEQYF.